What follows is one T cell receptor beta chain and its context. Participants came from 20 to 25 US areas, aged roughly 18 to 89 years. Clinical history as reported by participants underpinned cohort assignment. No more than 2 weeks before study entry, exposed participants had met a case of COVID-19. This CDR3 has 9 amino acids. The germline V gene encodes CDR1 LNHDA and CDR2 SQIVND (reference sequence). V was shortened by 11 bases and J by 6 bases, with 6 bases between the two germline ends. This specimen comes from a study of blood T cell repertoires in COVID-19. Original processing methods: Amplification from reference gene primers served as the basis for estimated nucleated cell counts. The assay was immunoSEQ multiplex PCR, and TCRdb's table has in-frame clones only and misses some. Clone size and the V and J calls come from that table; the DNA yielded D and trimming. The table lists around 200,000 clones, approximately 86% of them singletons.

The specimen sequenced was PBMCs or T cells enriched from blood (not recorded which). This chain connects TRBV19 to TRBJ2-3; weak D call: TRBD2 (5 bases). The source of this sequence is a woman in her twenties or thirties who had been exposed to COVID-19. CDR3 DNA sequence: TGTGCCTCGGGGGATACGCAGTATTTT. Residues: CASGDTQYF.